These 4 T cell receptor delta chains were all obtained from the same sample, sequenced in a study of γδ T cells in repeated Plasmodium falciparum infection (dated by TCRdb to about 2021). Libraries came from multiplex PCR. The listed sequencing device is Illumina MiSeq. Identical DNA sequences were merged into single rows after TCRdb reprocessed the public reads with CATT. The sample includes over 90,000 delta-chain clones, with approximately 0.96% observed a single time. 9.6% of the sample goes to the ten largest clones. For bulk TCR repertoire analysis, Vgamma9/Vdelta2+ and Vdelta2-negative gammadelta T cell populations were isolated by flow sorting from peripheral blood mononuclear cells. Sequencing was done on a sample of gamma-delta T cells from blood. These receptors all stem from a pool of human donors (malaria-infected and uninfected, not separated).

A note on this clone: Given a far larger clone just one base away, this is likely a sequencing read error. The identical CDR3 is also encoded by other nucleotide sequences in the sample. The CDR3 spells CALGELRRGGYGPQLFF. CDR3 DNA sequence: TGTGCTCTTGGGGAACTTCGCCGGGGGGGATATGGGCCACAACTCTTCTTT. V gene TRDV1 combines with J gene TRDJ2; TRDD3 agrees at 8 bases. The J gene was missing in TCRdb and was found by matching the end of the DNA to germline. The J segment lost 9 bases and the V segment lost 0 bases, leaving 12 bases of the junction unmatched. This CDR3 is built from 17 residues. CDR1 is TSWWSYY and CDR2 is QGS in the germline V gene.

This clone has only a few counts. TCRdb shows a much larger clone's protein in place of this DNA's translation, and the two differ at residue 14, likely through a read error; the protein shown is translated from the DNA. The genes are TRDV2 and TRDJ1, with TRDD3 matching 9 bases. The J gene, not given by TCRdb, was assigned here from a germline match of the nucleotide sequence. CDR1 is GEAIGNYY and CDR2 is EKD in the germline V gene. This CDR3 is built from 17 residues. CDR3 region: CACDKGDTSRGADRLIF. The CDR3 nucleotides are TGTGCCTGTGACAAGGGGGATACTTCTCGGGGGGCCGATAGACTCATCTTT.

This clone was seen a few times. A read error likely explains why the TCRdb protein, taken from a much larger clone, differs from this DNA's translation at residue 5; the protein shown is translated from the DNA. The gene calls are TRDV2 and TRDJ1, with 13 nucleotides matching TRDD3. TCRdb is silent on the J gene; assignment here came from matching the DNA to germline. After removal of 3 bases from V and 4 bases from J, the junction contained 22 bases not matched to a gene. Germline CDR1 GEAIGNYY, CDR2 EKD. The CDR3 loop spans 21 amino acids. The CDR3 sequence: CACDAVYGPVLGDTLIDKLIF. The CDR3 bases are TGTGCCTGTGACGCCGTGTACGGGCCAGTACTGGGGGATACGCTAATCGATAAACTCATCTTT.

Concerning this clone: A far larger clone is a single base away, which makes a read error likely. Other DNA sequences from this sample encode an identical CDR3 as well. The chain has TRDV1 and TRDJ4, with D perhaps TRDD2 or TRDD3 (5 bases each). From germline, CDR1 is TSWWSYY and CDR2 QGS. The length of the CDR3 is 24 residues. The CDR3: CALGENPITLLHLSGPYWTRPLIF. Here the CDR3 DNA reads TGTGCTCTAGGGGAAAATCCAATAACGTTACTTCATCTCTCCGGCCCCTACTGGACCAGACCCCTGATCTTT.